These 5 T cell receptor beta chains came from one sample sequenced in a study of sequential checkpoint blockade in melanoma. TCRdb keeps only in-frame clones here, not all; method: immunoSEQ multiplex PCR. The table has some 14,000 clones, roughly 82% seen once. Treatment denoted: randomized to nivolumab then ipilimumab (arm A) or the reverse (arm B). This material consisted of CD8+ T cells sorted from blood (inferred from file names), taken from a patient given nivolumab and ipilimumab in sequence. The origin of the receptors is a human donor with melanoma.

This clone came up a few times. The chain joins TRBV6-1 to TRBJ2-7; TRBD2 matches at 8 bases. The V and J ends lost 7 bases and 5 bases, in that order; junction bases with no gene match: 7. The CDR3 consists of 13 residues. Germline V CDR1 and CDR2: MNHNS, SASEGT. CDR3 in DNA: TGTGCCAGCATAATCGGGGGGGACAACGAGCAGTACTTC. It specifies CASIIGGDNEQYF.

This clone was detected a few times. V usage is TRBV10-3 and J usage is TRBJ2-1; 7 nucleotides align to TRBD2. Trimming took 7 bases from V and 0 from J; bases not matched to a gene: 18. Germline V gene data show CDR1 as ENHRY and CDR2 as SYGVKD. The CDR3 spans 19 residues. CDR3 sequence (DNA): TGTGCCATCACCATGCGCGGAGGACGACTAGCCAGCTCCTACAATGAGCAGTTCTTC. This gives the protein CAITMRGGRLASSYNEQFF.

The chain has TRBV4-3 and TRBJ2-3, with 8 positions matching TRBD2. V lost 4 bases, J lost 4 bases, and 7 bases stayed unmatched. The CDR3 sequence is 15 residues long. Per the germline V gene, CDR1 is LGHNA and CDR2 is YSLEER. The CDR3: CASSPGDSGADTQYF. The CDR3 DNA sequence: TGCGCCAGCAGCCCCGGGGATAGCGGGGCAGATACGCAGTATTTT.

V gene TRBV9 combines with J gene TRBJ2-1; 13 positions match TRBD2. J gave up 9 bases and V 4 bases, and 16 bases lay outside the gene matches. The germline CDR1 and CDR2 sequences are SGDLS and YYNGEE. The CDR3 is made up of 18 amino acids. The CDR3 DNA sequence: TGTGCCAGCAGCACGCCGACTAGCGGGGGGCCGCTAGCGGGTGAGCAGTTCTTC. It yields the protein CASSTPTSGGPLAGEQFF.

J is TRBJ2-7 and V is TRBV7-2; D gene unclear. Germline CDR1 is SGHTA and CDR2 is FQGNSA. This CDR3 has 13 residues. V lost 0 bases, J lost 4 bases, and 7 bases lay in between. The DNA of the CDR3 is TGTGCCAGCAGCTTAGCGAGGAGTTACGAGCAGTACTTC. Encoded protein: CASSLARSYEQYF.